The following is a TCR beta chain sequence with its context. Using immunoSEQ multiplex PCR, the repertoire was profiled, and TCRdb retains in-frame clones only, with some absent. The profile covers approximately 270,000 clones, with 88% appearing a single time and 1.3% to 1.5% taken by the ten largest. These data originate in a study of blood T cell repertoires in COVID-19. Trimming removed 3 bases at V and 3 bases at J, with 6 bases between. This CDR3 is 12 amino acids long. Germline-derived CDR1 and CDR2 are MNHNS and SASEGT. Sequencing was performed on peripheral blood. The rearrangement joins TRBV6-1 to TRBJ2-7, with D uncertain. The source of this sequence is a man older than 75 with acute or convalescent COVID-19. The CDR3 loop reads CASSDTVYEQYF. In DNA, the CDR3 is TGTGCCAGCAGTGATACGGTCTACGAGCAGTACTTC.